This T cell receptor beta chain originates from a study of shared clonotypes between healthy human individuals. Whole-study findings and limits: Sequencing depth was expected to affect clonotype sharing among donors.

On this clone: Its antigen remains unknown.

Libraries were prepared by immunoSEQ multiplex PCR; TCRdb keeps only in-frame clonotypes and omits some of them. The table records some 690,000 clones, about 92% of them present only once. Trimming removed 0 bases at V and 5 bases at J, with 15 bases between. The CDR3 consists of 15 residues. The germline CDR1 and CDR2 sequences are SGHDT and YYEEEE. Sequencing was performed on memory CD8+ T cells from PBMCs. Subset of the sample: CD45RO+ cells pooled with CCR7-negative TemRA cells. This sequence joins TRBV5-6 and TRBJ2-7, with D possibly being TRBD2 (5 bases). The TCR sequence derives from a man younger than 35 in good health. Some clones in this sample may be carry-over from other donors' samples. CDR3 sequence: CASSLGENRRNEQYF. CDR3 in DNA: TGTGCCAGCAGCTTGGGGGAGAACCGTCGAAACGAGCAGTACTTC.